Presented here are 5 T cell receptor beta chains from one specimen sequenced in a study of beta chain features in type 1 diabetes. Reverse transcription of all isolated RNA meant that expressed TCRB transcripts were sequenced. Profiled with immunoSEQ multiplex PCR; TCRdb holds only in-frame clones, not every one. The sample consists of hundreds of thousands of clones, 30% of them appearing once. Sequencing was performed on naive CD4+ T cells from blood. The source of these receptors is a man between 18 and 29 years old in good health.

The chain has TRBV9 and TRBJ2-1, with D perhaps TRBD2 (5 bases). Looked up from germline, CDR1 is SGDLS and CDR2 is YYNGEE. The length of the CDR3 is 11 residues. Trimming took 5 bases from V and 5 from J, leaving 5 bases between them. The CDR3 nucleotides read TGTGCCAGCAGGAGGGACAATGAGCAGTTCTTC. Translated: CASRRDNEQFF.

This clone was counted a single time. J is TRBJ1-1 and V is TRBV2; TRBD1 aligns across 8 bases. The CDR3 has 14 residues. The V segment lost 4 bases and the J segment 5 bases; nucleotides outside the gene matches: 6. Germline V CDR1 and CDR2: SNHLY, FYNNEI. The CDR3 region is CASSGLTGGTEAFF. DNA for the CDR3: TGTGCCAGCAGTGGGTTAACAGGGGGAACTGAAGCTTTCTTT.

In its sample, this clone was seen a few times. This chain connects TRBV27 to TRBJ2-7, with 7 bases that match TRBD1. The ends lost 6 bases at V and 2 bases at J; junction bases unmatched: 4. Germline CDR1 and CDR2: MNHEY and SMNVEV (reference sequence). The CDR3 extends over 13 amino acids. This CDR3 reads CASRKTGTYEQYF. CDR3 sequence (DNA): TGTGCCAGCAGAAAGACAGGGACCTACGAGCAGTACTTC.

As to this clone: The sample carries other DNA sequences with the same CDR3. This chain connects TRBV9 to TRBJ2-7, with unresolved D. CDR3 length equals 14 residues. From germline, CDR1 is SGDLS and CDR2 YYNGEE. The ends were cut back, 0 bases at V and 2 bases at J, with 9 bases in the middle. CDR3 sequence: CASSVGVGPYEQYF. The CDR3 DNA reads TGTGCCAGCAGCGTAGGAGTGGGTCCCTACGAGCAGTACTTC.

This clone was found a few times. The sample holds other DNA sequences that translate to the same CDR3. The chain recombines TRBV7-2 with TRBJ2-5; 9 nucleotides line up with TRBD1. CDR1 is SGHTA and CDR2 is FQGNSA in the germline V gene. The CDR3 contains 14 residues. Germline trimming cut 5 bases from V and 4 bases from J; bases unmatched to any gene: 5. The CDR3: CASSPGTGRETQYF. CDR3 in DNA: TGTGCCAGCAGCCCCGGGACAGGGAGAGAGACCCAGTACTTC.